This TCR beta chain was captured by sequencing in a study of tumor-infiltrating lymphocytes in localized non-small cell lung cancer. Study background: The cohort mixed smokers and never-smokers, several histologies, and some post-neoadjuvant-chemotherapy samples. Study results and caveats: Each assay used a separate piece of the same tissue. Tumor T-cell fraction from TCR sequencing was not associated with recurrence-free survival (p = 0.61).

With regard to this clone: Its antigen remains unidentified.

V was clipped by 5 bases and J by 5 bases, with 10 bases between them. Germline values: CDR1 SEHNR, CDR2 FQNEAQ (reference sequence). The CDR3 runs to 14 residues. Sequencing used immunoSEQ multiplex PCR; TCRdb keeps in-frame clones, though not all of them. The sample lists 10,000 or so clones; around four fifths were seen once. The TCR originated in a human donor with non-small cell lung cancer. V and J are TRBV7-9 and TRBJ1-6, with a weak D call TRBD1 (5 bases). Sequencing was performed on lung tumor tissue. CDR3 DNA: TGTGCCAGCAGCAAGGACAAGGATAATTCACCCCTCCACTTT. Its translation is CASSKDKDNSPLHF.